This T cell receptor (beta chain) comes out of a study of OX40 agonist ivuxolimab in advanced cancers. Background on the study: Patient treatment consisted of intravenous ivuxolimab administration every 2 weeks at 0.01 to 10 mg/kg.

The table came from immunoSEQ multiplex PCR; TCRdb's copy has only in-frame clones and leaves some out. Among 20,000 to 25,000 clones listed, 65% to 85% were seen once. The germline V gene encodes CDR1 SGHVS and CDR2 FNYEAQ. J lost 2 bases, V lost 5 bases, and 3 bases had no gene match. There are 13 residues in the CDR3. Of note for this clone: Antigen specificity is unknown.

The study's findings and limits: Expansion of clones was among the lowest in partial responders at 0.1-3.0 mg/kg. Circulating CD4+ and CD8+ T cells showed clonal expansion by week 6 at 0.1 to 3.0 mg/kg.

The clonotype was recovered from an adult with an advanced solid tumor such as melanoma, head and neck, liver or kidney cancer. The specimen comprised CD4+ or CD8+ T cells sorted from blood, sampled in a trial of the OX40 agonist ivuxolimab. This chain connects TRBV7-6 to TRBJ2-7, with TRBD1 matching over 7 bases. The CDR3 coding sequence is TGTGCCAGCAGCCGAGACAGGGCCTACGAGCAGTACTTC. This translates into CASSRDRAYEQYF.